The 14 T cell receptor beta chains listed next were all sequenced from one sample in a study of blood T cell repertoires in COVID-19. Generated by immunoSEQ multiplex PCR, the TCRdb table keeps only in-frame clones and is missing some. The repertoire holds over 200,000 clones, with approximately 82% as singletons. Input material: peripheral blood. These receptors were taken from a man older than 75 with acute or convalescent COVID-19.

V and J are TRBV28 and TRBJ2-7; 8 nucleotides match TRBD2. This CDR3 spans 14 amino acids. The V segment lost 1 base and the J segment 4 bases; nucleotides outside the gene matches: 3. From germline, CDR1 is MDHEN and CDR2 SYDVKM. This CDR3 is CASSLSSGSYEQYF. CDR3 bases: TGTGCCAGCAGTTTATCGAGCGGGAGTTACGAGCAGTACTTC.

CDR3 coding DNA: TGTGCCAGCACCCCCATCACAGGGAACACCGGGGAGCTGTTTTTT. Protein: CASTPITGNTGELFF. The V gene is TRBV9, the J gene TRBJ2-2; a possible D gene is TRBD1 (5 bases). V dropped 6 bases and J dropped 1 base, with 13 bases sitting between them. The V gene's germline CDR1 is SGDLS and CDR2 YYNGEE. The CDR3 is 15 residues long.

The chain recombines TRBV12-3 or TRBV12-4 with TRBJ2-7; D unclear. The V and J ends lost 5 bases and 1 base respectively, with 6 bases between them. This CDR3 is built from 12 residues. The CDR3 DNA reads as TGTGCCAGCAGTCTAAGATCCTACGAGCAGTACTTC. It codes for CASSLRSYEQYF.

The chain is built from TRBV7-6 and TRBJ2-3; D not resolved. The CDR3 runs 17 residues. Trimming stripped 4 bases from V and 0 bases from J, with 17 bases between. Germline CDR1 and CDR2: SGHVS and FNYEAQ. The DNA for the CDR3 is TGTGCCAGCAGCTCCCCCCGTCAGGCCCCTAGCACAGATACGCAGTATTTT. It yields the protein CASSSPRQAPSTDTQYF.

This CDR3 reads CASSSRLAPSYEQYF. The DNA for the CDR3 is TGTGCCAGCAGCTCCCGACTAGCCCCCTCCTACGAGCAGTACTTC. The gene calls are TRBV3-1 (or the pseudogene TRBV3-2) and TRBJ2-7; TRBD2 agrees at 7 bases. After removal of 5 bases from V and 0 bases from J, the junction contained 7 bases not matched to a gene. The CDR3 length is 15 residues. Germline V lookup: CDR1 LGHDT, CDR2 YNNKEL (reference sequence).

The rearrangement joins TRBV12-3 or TRBV12-4 to TRBJ1-1, with a possible D match to TRBD1 (6 bases). Deletions cut 3 bases from V and 9 bases from J, with 14 bases between. This CDR3 is built from 13 residues. This chain's CDR3 is CASSLNRERKAFF. CDR3 sequence (DNA): TGTGCCAGCAGTTTGAACAGGGAGAGGAAAGCTTTCTTT.

This chain uses TRBV18 with TRBJ2-2; unclear D gene. V shed 2 bases and J shed 1 base, with 5 bases lying between them. Germline V gene data show CDR1 as KGHSH and CDR2 as LQKENI. The CDR3 totals 14 residues. The CDR3 reads CASSPTRNTGELFF. In DNA form, the CDR3 reads TGTGCCAGCTCACCAACCAGGAACACCGGGGAGCTGTTTTTT.

V gene TRBV10-1 combines with J gene TRBJ2-2; tentative D call: TRBD1 (6 bases). V lost 0 bases and J 4 bases, leaving 12 bases between the germline ends. Per the germline V gene, CDR1 is WNHNN and CDR2 is SYGVQD (reference sequence). The CDR3 is made up of 16 amino acids. The CDR3 coding sequence is TGCGCCAGCAGTGAGTCAGGGGGATTCGGCACCGGGGAGCTGTTTTTT. Translated, it gives CASSESGGFGTGELFF.

This sequence joins TRBV5-4 and TRBJ2-2, with 8 bases that match TRBD2. The germline gives CDR1 SGHNT, CDR2 YYREEE (reference sequence). With 4 bases clipped from V and 5 bases from J, the junction kept 13 bases outside the gene matches. The CDR3 contains 17 residues. The CDR3 loop reads CASSDAPRPGGTGELFF. The CDR3 DNA follows: TGTGCCAGCAGCGACGCGCCCCGACCGGGGGGGACCGGGGAGCTGTTTTTT.

This clone was observed once. The genes are TRBV5-1 and TRBJ1-2; 7 bases fit TRBD1. This CDR3 has 13 amino acids. V was clipped by 6 bases and J by 4 bases; unmatched bases: 6. CDR1 SGHRS and CDR2 YFSETQ come from the germline V gene. CDR3 sequence: CASTSGQSYGYTF. The DNA of the CDR3 is TGCGCCAGCACCTCGGGACAGAGCTATGGCTACACCTTC.

V is TRBV7-3 and J is TRBJ2-6; D might be TRBD2 (5 bases). Germline-derived CDR1 and CDR2 are SGHTA and FQGTGA. This CDR3 comprises 15 residues. The ends were cut back, 5 bases at V and 1 base at J, with 9 bases in the middle. The CDR3 nucleotides are TGTGCCAGCAGCCCGGAGGTATCTGGGGCCAACGTCCTGACTTTC. Its protein is CASSPEVSGANVLTF.

The chain carries TRBV3-1 (or the pseudogene TRBV3-2) and TRBJ2-7; 7 bases line up with TRBD2. V lost 1 base and J lost 0; bases outside the gene matches: 6. Germline values: CDR1 LGHDT, CDR2 YNNKEL (reference sequence). The CDR3 sequence is 16 residues long. CDR3 sequence: CASSQGSGVTSYEQYF. The CDR3, as DNA: TGTGCCAGCAGCCAAGGGAGCGGGGTCACCTCCTACGAGCAGTACTTC.

J is TRBJ2-7 and V is TRBV6-6; tentatively, D is TRBD1 (5 bases). CDR3 length: 13 residues. V was clipped by 6 bases and J by 3 bases, with 12 bases between them. Germline lookup yields CDR1 MNHNY and CDR2 SVGAGI (reference sequence). The CDR3 loop reads CASSKGQGYEQYF. Here the CDR3 DNA reads TGTGCCAGCAGCAAGGGGCAGGGCTACGAGCAGTACTTC.

This chain joins TRBV7-2 and TRBJ1-1; 7 positions agree with TRBD1. V lost 2 bases and J lost 4; bases outside the gene matches: 19. The CDR3 runs 19 residues. Germline V lookup: CDR1 SGHTA, CDR2 FQGNSA. CDR3 sequence: CASSLPISPLTGMGTEAFF. CDR3 coding DNA: TGTGCCAGCAGCTTACCGATAAGCCCGCTGACAGGGATGGGCACTGAAGCTTTCTTT.